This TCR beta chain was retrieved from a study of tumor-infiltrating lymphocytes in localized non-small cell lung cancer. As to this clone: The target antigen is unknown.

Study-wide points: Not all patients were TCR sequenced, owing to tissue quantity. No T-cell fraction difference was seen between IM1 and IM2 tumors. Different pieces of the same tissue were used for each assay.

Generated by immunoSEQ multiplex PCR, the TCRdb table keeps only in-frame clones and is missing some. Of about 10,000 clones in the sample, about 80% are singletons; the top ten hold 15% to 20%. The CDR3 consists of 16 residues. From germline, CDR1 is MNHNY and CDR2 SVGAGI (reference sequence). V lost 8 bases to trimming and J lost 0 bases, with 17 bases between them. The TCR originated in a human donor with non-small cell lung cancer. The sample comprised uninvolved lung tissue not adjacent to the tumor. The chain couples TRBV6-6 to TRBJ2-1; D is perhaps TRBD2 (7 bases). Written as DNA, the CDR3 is TGTGCCAGCTGCCTGGGGGGGGCTGCCTCCTACAATGAGCAGTTCTTC. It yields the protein CASCLGGAASYNEQFF.